The present T cell receptor beta chain was sequenced within a study of T cell repertoires in cytomegalovirus infection. This clonotype was observed at least ten times. TCRdb reanalysed the reads using MiXCR and keeps one entry per CDR3 protein. The table has 200,000 to 300,000 distinct CDR3 sequences, approximately 14% seen once. The germline gives CDR1 SGHRS, CDR2 YFSETQ. V lost 5 bases to trimming and J lost 0 bases, with 11 bases between them. The CDR3 totals 15 residues. The TCR sequence derives from a human donor in good health (CMV status not recorded). Some clones in this sample may be carry-over from other donors' samples. The chain links TRBV5-1 to TRBJ1-4; D might be TRBD1 (5 bases). The sample was PBMCs. In nucleotides, the CDR3 is TGCGCCAGCAGACGGGACTGGACAACTAATGAAAAACTGTTTTTT. This codes for CASRRDWTTNEKLFF. Supplemented by reference TRBV5-1 and TRBJ1-4, the full variable domain reads KAGVTQTPRYLIKTRGQQVTLSCSPISGHRSVSWYQQTPGQGLQFLFEYFSETQRNKGNFPGRFSGRQFSNSRSEMNVSTLELGDSALYLCASRRDWTTNEKLFFGSGTQLSVL.